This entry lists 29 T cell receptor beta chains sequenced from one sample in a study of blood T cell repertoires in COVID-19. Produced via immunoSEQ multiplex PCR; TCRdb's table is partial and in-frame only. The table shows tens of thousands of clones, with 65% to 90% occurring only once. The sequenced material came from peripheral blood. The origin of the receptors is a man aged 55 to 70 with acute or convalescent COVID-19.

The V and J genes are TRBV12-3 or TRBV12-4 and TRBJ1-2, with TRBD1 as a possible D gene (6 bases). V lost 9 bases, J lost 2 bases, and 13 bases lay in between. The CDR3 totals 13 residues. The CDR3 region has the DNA TGTGCCAGTGGGGGCAGCAGAAACTATGGCTACACCTTC. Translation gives CASGGSRNYGYTF.

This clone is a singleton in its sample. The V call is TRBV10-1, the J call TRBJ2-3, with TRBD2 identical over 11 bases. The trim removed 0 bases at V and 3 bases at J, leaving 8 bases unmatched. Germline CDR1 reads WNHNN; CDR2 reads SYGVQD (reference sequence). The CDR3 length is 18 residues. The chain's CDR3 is CASSESVTSGRETDTQYF. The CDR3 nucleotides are TGCGCCAGCAGTGAGTCTGTAACTAGCGGGAGAGAAACAGATACGCAGTATTTT.

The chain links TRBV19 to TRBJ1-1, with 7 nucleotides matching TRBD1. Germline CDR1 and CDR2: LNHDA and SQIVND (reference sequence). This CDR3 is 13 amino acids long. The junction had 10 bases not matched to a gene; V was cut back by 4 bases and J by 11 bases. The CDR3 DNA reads TGTGCCAGTAGTACACTTACGACAGGGCGGGCTTTCTTT. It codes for CASSTLTTGRAFF.

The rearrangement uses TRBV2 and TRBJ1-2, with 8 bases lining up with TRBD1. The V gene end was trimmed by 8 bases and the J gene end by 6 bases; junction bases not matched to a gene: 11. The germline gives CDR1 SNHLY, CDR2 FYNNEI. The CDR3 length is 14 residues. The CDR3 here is CASAEQGAIHGYTF. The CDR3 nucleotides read TGTGCCAGCGCCGAGCAGGGGGCGATCCATGGCTACACCTTC.

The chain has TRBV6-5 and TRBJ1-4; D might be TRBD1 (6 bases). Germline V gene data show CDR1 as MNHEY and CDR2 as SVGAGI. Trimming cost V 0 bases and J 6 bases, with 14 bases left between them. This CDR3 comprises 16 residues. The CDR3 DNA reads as TGTGCCAGCAGTTACTCGATGTGGACAGTAGATGAAAAACTGTTTTTT. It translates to CASSYSMWTVDEKLFF.

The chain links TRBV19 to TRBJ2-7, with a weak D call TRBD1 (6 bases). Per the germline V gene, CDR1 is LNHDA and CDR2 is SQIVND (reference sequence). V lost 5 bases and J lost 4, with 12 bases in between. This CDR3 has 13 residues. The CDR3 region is CASSSTGKYEQYF. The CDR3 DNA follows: TGTGCCAGTAGTTCCACAGGGAAATACGAGCAGTACTTC.

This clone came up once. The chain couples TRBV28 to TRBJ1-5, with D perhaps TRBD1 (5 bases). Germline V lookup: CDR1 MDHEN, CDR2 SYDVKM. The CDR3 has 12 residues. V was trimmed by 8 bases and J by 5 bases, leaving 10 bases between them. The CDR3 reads CASGIGDQPQHF. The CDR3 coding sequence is TGTGCCAGCGGGATAGGGGATCAGCCCCAGCATTTT.

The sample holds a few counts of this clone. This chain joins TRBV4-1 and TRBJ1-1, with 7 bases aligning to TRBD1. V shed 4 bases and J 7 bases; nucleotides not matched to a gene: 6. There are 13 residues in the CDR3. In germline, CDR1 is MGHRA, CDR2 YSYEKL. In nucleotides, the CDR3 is TGCGCCAGCAGCCTACTGTGGACAGGTGAAGCTTTCTTT. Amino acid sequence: CASSLLWTGEAFF.

CDR3 coding DNA: TGTGCCAGCAGTTCGGGGGGTCTCGATGGCTACACCTTC. This gives the protein CASSSGGLDGYTF. V gene TRBV12-3 or TRBV12-4 combines with J gene TRBJ1-2, with D maybe TRBD1 (5 bases). V was clipped by 4 bases and J by 6 bases, with 12 bases between them. The CDR3 is 13 residues long.

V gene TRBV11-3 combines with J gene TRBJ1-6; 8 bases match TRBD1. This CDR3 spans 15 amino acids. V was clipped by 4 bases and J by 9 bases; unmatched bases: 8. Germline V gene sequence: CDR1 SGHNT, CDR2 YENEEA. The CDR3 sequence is CASSYQGQAGSPLHF. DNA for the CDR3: TGTGCCAGCAGCTACCAGGGACAGGCGGGTTCACCCCTCCACTTT.

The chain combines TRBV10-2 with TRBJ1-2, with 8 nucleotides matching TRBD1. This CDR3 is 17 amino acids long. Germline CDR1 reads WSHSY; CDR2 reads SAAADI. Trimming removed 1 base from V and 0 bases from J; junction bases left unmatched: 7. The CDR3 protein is CASSEWWDRSTNYGYTF. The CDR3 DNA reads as TGCGCCAGCAGTGAGTGGTGGGACAGGAGCACTAACTATGGCTACACCTTC.

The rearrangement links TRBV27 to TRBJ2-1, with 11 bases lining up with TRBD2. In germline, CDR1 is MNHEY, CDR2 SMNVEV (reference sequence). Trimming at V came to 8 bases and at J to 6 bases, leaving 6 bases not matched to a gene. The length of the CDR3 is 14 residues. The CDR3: CASRLAGLTNEQFF. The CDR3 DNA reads TGTGCCAGCCGACTAGCGGGACTCACCAATGAGCAGTTCTTC.

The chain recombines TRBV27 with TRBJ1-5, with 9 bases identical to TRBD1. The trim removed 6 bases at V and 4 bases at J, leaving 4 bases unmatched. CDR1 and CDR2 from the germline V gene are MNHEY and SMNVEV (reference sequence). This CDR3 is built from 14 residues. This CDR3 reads CASSRQGVNQPQHF. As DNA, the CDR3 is TGTGCCAGCAGCCGACAGGGGGTGAATCAGCCCCAGCATTTT.

This CDR3 is CSVEDRNNYYEQYF. The CDR3 DNA follows: TGCAGCGTTGAAGATCGTAACAACTACTACGAGCAGTACTTC. The rearrangement joins TRBV29-1 to TRBJ2-7; D call uncertain. The CDR3 sequence is 14 residues long. The V end was cut by 0 bases, the J end by 3 bases, with 12 bases between. The germline V gene has CDR1 SQVTM and CDR2 ANQGSEA.

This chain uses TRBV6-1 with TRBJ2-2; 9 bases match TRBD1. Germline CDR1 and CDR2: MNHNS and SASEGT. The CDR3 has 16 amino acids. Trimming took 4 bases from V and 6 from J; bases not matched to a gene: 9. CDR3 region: CASSAGTGIYAGELFF. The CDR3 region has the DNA TGTGCCAGCAGTGCGGGGACAGGGATCTATGCCGGGGAGCTGTTTTTT.

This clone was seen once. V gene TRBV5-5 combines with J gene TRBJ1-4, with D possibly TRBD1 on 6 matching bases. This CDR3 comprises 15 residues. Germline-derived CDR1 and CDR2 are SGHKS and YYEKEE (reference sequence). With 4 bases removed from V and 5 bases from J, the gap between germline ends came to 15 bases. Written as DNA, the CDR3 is TGTGCCAGCAGCCCTTTGGGGGCGGCAAATGAAAAACTGTTTTTT. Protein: CASSPLGAANEKLFF.

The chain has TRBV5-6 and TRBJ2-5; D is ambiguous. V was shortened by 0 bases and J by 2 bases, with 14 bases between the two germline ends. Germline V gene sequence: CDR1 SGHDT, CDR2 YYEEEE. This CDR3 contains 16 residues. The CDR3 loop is CASSLGIGQIQETQYF. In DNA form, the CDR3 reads TGTGCCAGCAGCTTGGGGATTGGGCAGATACAAGAGACCCAGTACTTC.

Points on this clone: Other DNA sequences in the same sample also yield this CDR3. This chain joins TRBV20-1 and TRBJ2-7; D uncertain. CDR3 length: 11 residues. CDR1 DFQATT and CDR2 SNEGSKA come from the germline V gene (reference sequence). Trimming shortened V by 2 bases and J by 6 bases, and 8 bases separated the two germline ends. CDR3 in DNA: TGCAGTGCTAGATCGGGTTTCGAGCAGTACTTC. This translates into CSARSGFEQYF.

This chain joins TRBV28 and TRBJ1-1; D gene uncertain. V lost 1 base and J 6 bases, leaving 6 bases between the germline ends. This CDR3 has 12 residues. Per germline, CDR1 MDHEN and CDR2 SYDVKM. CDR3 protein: CASSLSVSEAFF. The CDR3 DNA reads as TGTGCCAGCAGTTTATCGGTTTCTGAAGCTTTCTTT.

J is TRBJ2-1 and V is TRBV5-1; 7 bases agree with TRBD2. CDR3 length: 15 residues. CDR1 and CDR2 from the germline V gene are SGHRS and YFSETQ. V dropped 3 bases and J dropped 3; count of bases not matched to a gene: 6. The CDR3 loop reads CASSSSGVDYNEQFF. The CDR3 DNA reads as TGCGCCAGCAGCTCGAGCGGGGTTGACTACAATGAGCAGTTCTTC.

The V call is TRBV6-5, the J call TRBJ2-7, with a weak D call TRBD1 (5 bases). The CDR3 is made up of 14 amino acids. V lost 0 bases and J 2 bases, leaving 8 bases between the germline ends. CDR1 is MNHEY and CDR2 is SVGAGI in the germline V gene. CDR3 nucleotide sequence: TGTGCCAGCAGTTACTCTGTAGGGGCCTACGAGCAGTACTTC. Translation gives CASSYSVGAYEQYF.

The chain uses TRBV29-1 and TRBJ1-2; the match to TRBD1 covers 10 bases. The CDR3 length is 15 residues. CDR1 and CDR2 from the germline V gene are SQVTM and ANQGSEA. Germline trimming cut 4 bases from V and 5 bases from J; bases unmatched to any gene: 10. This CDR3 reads CSVVGTGVLPYGYTF. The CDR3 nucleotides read TGCAGCGTTGTGGGGACAGGGGTCCTCCCATATGGCTACACCTTC.

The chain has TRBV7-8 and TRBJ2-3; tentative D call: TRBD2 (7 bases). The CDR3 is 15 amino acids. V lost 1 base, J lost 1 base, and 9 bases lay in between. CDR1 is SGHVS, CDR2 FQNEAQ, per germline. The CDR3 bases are TGTGCCAGCAGCTTAGGGCGGGGGCGCACAGATACGCAGTATTTT. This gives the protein CASSLGRGRTDTQYF.

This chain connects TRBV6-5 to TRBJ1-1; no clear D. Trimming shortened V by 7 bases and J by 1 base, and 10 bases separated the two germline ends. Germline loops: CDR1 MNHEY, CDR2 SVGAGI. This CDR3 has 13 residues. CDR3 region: CASIKNGNTEAFF. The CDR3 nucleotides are TGTGCCAGCATAAAGAACGGGAACACTGAAGCTTTCTTT.

CDR3: CASSPRQISNQPQHF. The CDR3 coding sequence is TGTGCCAGCTCACCCCGACAGATTAGCAATCAGCCCCAGCATTTT. This chain links TRBV18 with TRBJ1-5; D may be TRBD1 (5 bases). CDR1 and CDR2 from the germline V gene are KGHSH and LQKENI. With 3 bases removed from V and 0 bases from J, the gap between germline ends came to 9 bases. The CDR3 runs 15 residues.

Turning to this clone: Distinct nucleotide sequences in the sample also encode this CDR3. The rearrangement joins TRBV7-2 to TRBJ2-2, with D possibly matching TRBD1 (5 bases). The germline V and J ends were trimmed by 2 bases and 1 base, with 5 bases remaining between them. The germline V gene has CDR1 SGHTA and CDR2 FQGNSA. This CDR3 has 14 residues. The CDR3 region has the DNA TGTGCCAGCAGCTTACAGGGGAACACCGGGGAGCTGTTTTTT. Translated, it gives CASSLQGNTGELFF.

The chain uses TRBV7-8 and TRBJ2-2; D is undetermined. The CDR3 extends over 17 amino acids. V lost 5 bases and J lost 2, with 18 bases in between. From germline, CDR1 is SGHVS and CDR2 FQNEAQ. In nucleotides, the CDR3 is TGTGCCAGCAGCGGCTCCCGGCTAGTAGCTAACACCGGGGAGCTGTTTTTT. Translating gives CASSGSRLVANTGELFF.

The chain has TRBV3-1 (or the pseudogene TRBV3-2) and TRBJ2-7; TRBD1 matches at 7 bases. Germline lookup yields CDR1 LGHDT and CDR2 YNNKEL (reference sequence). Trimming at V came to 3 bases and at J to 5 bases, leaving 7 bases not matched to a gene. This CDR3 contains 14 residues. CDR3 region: CASSHRGGSDEQYF. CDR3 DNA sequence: TGTGCCAGCAGCCACCGAGGGGGCTCGGACGAGCAGTACTTC.

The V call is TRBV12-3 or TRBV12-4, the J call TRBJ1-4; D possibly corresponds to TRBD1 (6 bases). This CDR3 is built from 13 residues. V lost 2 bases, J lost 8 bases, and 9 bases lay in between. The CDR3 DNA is TGTGCCAGCAGTTTAAGCGGGACAGAAAAACTGTTTTTT. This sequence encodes CASSLSGTEKLFF.